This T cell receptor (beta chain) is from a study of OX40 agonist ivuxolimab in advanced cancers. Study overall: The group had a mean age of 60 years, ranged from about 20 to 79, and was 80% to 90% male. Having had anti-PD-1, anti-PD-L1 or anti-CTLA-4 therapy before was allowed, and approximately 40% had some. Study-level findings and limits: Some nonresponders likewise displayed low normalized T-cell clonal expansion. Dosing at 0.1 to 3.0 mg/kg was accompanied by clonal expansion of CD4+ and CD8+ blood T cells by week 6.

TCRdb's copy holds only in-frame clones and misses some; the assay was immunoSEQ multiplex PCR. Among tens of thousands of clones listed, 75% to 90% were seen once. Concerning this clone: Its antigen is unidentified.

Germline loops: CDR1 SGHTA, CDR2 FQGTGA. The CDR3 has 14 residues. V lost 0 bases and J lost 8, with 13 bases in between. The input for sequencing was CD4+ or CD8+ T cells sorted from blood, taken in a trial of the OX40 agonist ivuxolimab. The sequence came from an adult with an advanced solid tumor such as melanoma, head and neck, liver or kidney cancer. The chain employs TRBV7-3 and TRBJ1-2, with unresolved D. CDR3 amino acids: CASSLTSEGHGYTF. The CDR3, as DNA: TGTGCCAGCAGCTTAACAAGTGAGGGTCACGGCTACACCTTC.